This passage covers 32 T cell receptor beta chains from one sample sequenced in a study of T-cell memory formation after mild COVID-19 (dated by TCRdb to about 2021). Library construction relied on 5' RACE. The listed sequencing device is Illumina NovaSeq 6000. TCRdb reanalyzed the raw reads on its own, using fastp at Q25 for trimming and MiXCR for clone calling, and kept in-frame beta chains. Under each unique CDR3 protein, matching rows form one entry showing the most common genes and DNA. For this sample there are just over 350,000 distinct CDR3 sequences; roughly 14% appear just once. Roughly 22% of the sample belongs to the ten largest clones. Sequences were obtained from PBMCs or a T cell subset sorted from them (not recorded which). These receptors were taken from a man aged 18 to 30 who had mild COVID-19 (a few samples of this study predate the infection). The sample titles of this study are shuffled in the database, so cell type and time point are left out; the donor was told from shared clones.

On this clonotype itself: A much larger clone sits a single nucleotide away, making a read error possible. The rearrangement links TRBV5-1 to TRBJ1-2; D gene uncertain. The germline V gene has CDR1 SGHRS and CDR2 YFSETQ. The CDR3 is 18 amino acids. V lost 1 base to trimming and J lost 0 bases, with 19 bases between them. CDR3 sequence: CASSLSGDSGGSNYGYTF. CDR3 nucleotide sequence: TGCGCCAGCAGCTTGTCCGGAGACTCAGGAGGATCTAACTATGGCTACACCTTC. The full variable domain, completed using reference TRBV5-1 and TRBJ1-2, is KAGVTQTPRYLIKTRGQQVTLSCSPISGHRSVSWYQQTPGQGLQFLFEYFSETQRNKGNFPGRFSGRQFSNSRSEMNVSTLELGDSALYLCASSLSGDSGGSNYGYTFGSGTRLTVV.

This chain uses TRBV7-3 with TRBJ2-1; D call uncertain. The CDR3 is 15 residues long. Germline assignment: CDR1 SGHTA and CDR2 FQGTGA. Trimming stripped 1 base from V and 6 bases from J, with 13 bases between. In DNA form, the CDR3 reads TGTGCCAGCAGCTTAAACAGTGGCCGGGTCAATGAGCAGTTCTTC. Amino acid sequence: CASSLNSGRVNEQFF.

This clonotype was found a few times. The chain is built from TRBV12-5 and TRBJ2-1; possible D gene TRBD1, 6 bases. CDR3 length: 16 residues. V gave up 0 bases and J gave up 3 bases, with 12 bases separating them. In germline, CDR1 is LGHNT, CDR2 FRNRAP. The CDR3 coding sequence is TGTGCTAGTGGTTTGGTACGGGGACAAGTCTACAATGAGCAGTTCTTC. It specifies CASGLVRGQVYNEQFF.

There are a few counts of this clonotype. The chain couples TRBV6-1 to TRBJ1-1, with TRBD1 as a possible D gene (5 bases). CDR1 and CDR2 from the germline V gene are MNHNS and SASEGT. The CDR3 covers 12 residues. V shed 5 bases and J shed 4 bases, with 8 bases lying between them. The CDR3 DNA follows: TGTGCCAGCAGTCGACAGCTCACTGAAGCTTTCTTT. It translates to CASSRQLTEAFF.

The sample holds many counts of this clonotype. This chain uses TRBV12-3 or TRBV12-4 with TRBJ2-1, with D possibly being TRBD2 (5 bases). Trimming took off 3 bases at V and 10 bases at J, with 10 bases between the two ends. The CDR3 is 12 residues long. Written as DNA, the CDR3 is TGTGCCAGCAGTTTCCGCACGGGGGAGCAGTTCTTC. Protein sequence: CASSFRTGEQFF.

This chain links TRBV4-1 with TRBJ2-3; D is unclear. Germline values: CDR1 MGHRA, CDR2 YSYEKL. The CDR3 is made up of 15 amino acids. With 1 base removed from V and 5 bases from J, the gap between germline ends came to 13 bases. This CDR3 is CASSQGRVFLDTQYF. The DNA for the CDR3 is TGCGCCAGCAGCCAAGGAAGGGTCTTTCTAGATACGCAGTATTTT.

The chain couples TRBV9 to TRBJ1-6; 8 bases are shared with TRBD1. Germline trimming cut 3 bases from V and 6 bases from J; bases unmatched to any gene: 5. The CDR3 is 15 residues long. Germline CDR1 reads SGDLS; CDR2 reads YYNGEE. CDR3 nucleotide sequence: TGTGCCAGCAGCGCGTGGACAGGGAGTAATTCACCCCTCCACTTT. It translates to CASSAWTGSNSPLHF.

The CDR3 region is CASSLGGTSPDTQYF. The CDR3 nucleotides are TGTGCCAGCAGCCTAGGGGGGACTAGCCCAGATACGCAGTATTTT. This chain joins TRBV11-3 and TRBJ2-3, with 9 bases that match TRBD2. Germline loops: CDR1 SGHNT, CDR2 YENEEA. V lost 5 bases and J lost 4; bases outside the gene matches: 7. The CDR3 is 15 amino acids.

This clonotype was picked up many times. V gene TRBV20-1 combines with J gene TRBJ2-1; D remains ambiguous. Trimming removed 3 bases at V and 8 bases at J, with 17 bases between. There are 14 residues in the CDR3. Germline CDR1 DFQATT, CDR2 SNEGSKA (reference sequence). CDR3 DNA: TGCAGTGCTAGTGTAAGTCTAGTCAGCGATGAGCAGTTCTTC. The encoded protein is CSASVSLVSDEQFF.

V is TRBV4-3 and J is TRBJ1-3, with 9 bases fitting TRBD1. CDR3 size: 17 residues. V lost 3 bases, J lost 8 bases, and 14 bases stayed unmatched. Germline V gives CDR1 LGHNA, CDR2 YSLEER. CDR3 loop: CASSHVKVGTGRDTIYF. The CDR3 coding sequence is TGCGCCAGCAGCCACGTTAAGGTGGGGACAGGGAGAGACACCATATATTTT.

This clonotype was recorded many times. The chain carries TRBV20-1 and TRBJ2-1; tentatively, D is TRBD1 (6 bases). V was pared by 3 bases and J by 4 bases, with 22 bases between. The CDR3 covers 17 residues. From germline, CDR1 is DFQATT and CDR2 SNEGSKA (reference sequence). CDR3 region: CSARDRFRVGQYNEQFF. The CDR3 bases are TGCAGTGCTAGGGACCGTTTTAGGGTAGGACAGTACAATGAGCAGTTCTTC.

CDR3 sequence reads: CASSVVSGGGTDTQYF. The CDR3 bases are TGTGCCAGCAGCGTAGTGAGCGGGGGGGGCACAGATACGCAGTATTTT. The chain has TRBV9 and TRBJ2-3; 10 nucleotides match TRBD2. The J segment lost 1 base and the V segment lost 0 bases, leaving 2 bases of the junction unmatched. Per germline, CDR1 SGDLS and CDR2 YYNGEE. CDR3 length: 16 amino acids.

The table lists this clonotype with many counts. The chain couples TRBV6-2 or TRBV6-3 to TRBJ1-1; D not resolved. Germline V gene data show CDR1 as MNHEY and CDR2 as SVGEGT. Trimming pared 6 bases from V and 5 bases from J, leaving 13 bases between. This CDR3 is 13 amino acids long. DNA for the CDR3: TGTGCCAGCAGCCCGATGGGAGATACTGAAGCTTTCTTT. This translates into CASSPMGDTEAFF.

This clonotype was counted between two and nine times. This rearrangement joins TRBV27 to TRBJ2-2, with D possibly matching TRBD2 (5 bases). The length of the CDR3 is 16 residues. V lost 4 bases and J lost 10, with 22 bases in between. CDR1 MNHEY and CDR2 SMNVEV come from the germline V gene (reference sequence). The CDR3 loop is CASSSISLAGFSELFF. CDR3 coding DNA: TGTGCCAGCAGTTCTATTTCTCTAGCCGGGTTTTCGGAGCTGTTTTTT.

This clonotype showed up just a few times. This chain uses TRBV12-3 or TRBV12-4 with TRBJ2-5; D call uncertain. V dropped 7 bases and J dropped 5 bases, with 8 bases sitting between them. This CDR3 has 11 residues. CDR3: CASKPSETQYF. The CDR3 region has the DNA TGTGCCAGCAAACCCTCGGAGACCCAGTACTTC.

The chain uses TRBV7-8 and TRBJ2-1; D is perhaps TRBD1 or TRBD2 (5 bases each). CDR3 length: 17 amino acids. The germline gives CDR1 SGHVS, CDR2 FQNEAQ. V lost 7 bases and J lost 6, with 25 bases in between. CDR3 protein: CASIQPRGDERTNEQFF. The DNA of the CDR3 is TGTGCCAGCATCCAACCGAGGGGCGACGAGAGGACCAATGAGCAGTTCTTC.

V usage is TRBV10-3 and J usage is TRBJ2-7, with TRBD2 matching 8 bases. There are 15 residues in the CDR3. V lost 4 bases to trimming and J lost 3 bases; unmatched junction nucleotides: 8. The germline CDR1 and CDR2 sequences are ENHRY and SYGVKD. In DNA form, the CDR3 reads TGTGCCATCAGTGCCGGGACTAGAGACGACTACGAGCAGTACTTC. Translation: CAISAGTRDDYEQYF.

This clonotype was counted between two and nine times. The chain recombines TRBV6-5 with TRBJ1-2; D is perhaps TRBD1 (6 bases). The length of the CDR3 is 13 residues. With 6 bases removed from V and 3 bases from J, the gap between germline ends came to 11 bases. CDR1 MNHEY and CDR2 SVGAGI come from the germline V gene. CDR3 in amino acids: CASSPGGHYGYTF. The CDR3 bases are TGTGCCAGCAGCCCCGGGGGGCACTATGGCTACACCTTC.

The J gene is TRBJ2-2, the V gene TRBV25-1; D may be TRBD2 (6 bases). CDR3 length equals 16 residues. V lost 1 base and J lost 5, with 14 bases in between. In germline, CDR1 is MGHDK, CDR2 SYGVNS. In DNA form, the CDR3 reads TGTGCCAGCAGTGAATTTGACGGGGGTTGGACCGGGGAGCTGTTTTTT. Translated, it gives CASSEFDGGWTGELFF. Drawing the rest from reference TRBV25-1 and TRBJ2-2, the complete variable domain is EADIYQTPRYLVIGTGKKITLECSQTMGHDKMYWYQQDPGMELHLIHYSYGVNSTEKGDLSSESTVSRIRTEHFPLTLESARPSHTSQYLCASSEFDGGWTGELFFGEGSRLTVL.

The rearrangement joins TRBV7-6 to TRBJ2-5, with D possibly TRBD2 on 5 matching bases. Per germline, CDR1 SGHVS and CDR2 FNYEAQ. V dropped 2 bases and J dropped 2 bases, with 12 bases sitting between them. The CDR3 is made up of 15 amino acids. CDR3 in DNA: TGTGCCAGCAGCTTAATGGCGGGCCAACAAGAGACCCAGTACTTC. This encodes CASSLMAGQQETQYF.

V is TRBV10-1 and J is TRBJ2-3; D is unclear. The CDR3 covers 15 residues. Germline CDR1 is WNHNN and CDR2 is SYGVQD (reference sequence). The V gene lost 3 bases and the J gene lost 6 bases, with 16 bases spanning the gap. CDR3 protein: CASSDAVGGYDTQYF. The CDR3 nucleotides read TGCGCCAGCAGTGACGCGGTCGGCGGATACGATACGCAGTATTTT.

J is TRBJ1-1 and V is TRBV30; no clear D gene. The CDR3 length is 14 residues. V was cut by 1 base and J by 3 bases, with 12 bases left in between. Germline CDR1 GTSNPN, CDR2 SVGIG (reference sequence). The CDR3 nucleotides read TGTGCCTGGAGTGCCTCGGTGTGGGACACTGAAGCTTTCTTT. Its protein product is CAWSASVWDTEAFF.

Notes on this clonotype: A much larger clonotype is one base distant, so this may be a read error. The rearrangement uses TRBV5-1 and TRBJ1-2; D possibly corresponds to TRBD1 (5 bases). This CDR3 is 16 amino acids long. Germline CDR1 SGHRS, CDR2 YFSETQ. CDR3 loop: CASSRGDRDRAGGYNF. The CDR3, as DNA: TGCGCCAGCAGCCGGGGAGACCGCGACAGAGCCGGTGGCTACAACTTC.

This clonotype appeared once. The rearrangement links TRBV6-2 or TRBV6-3 to TRBJ2-3; 7 nucleotides match TRBD2. V shed 0 bases, J shed 9 bases, and the junction held 9 bases outside the gene matches. CDR3 length equals 15 residues. CDR1 is MNHEY, CDR2 SVGEGT, per germline. The CDR3, as DNA: TGTGCCAGCAGTTACTCCTCTAGCGGTTCAGTGACGCAGTATTTT. The encoded protein is CASSYSSSGSVTQYF.

The chain has TRBV15 and TRBJ2-1, with no clear D. The CDR3 consists of 13 residues. Per the germline V gene, CDR1 is LNHNV and CDR2 is YYDKDF (reference sequence). V lost 2 bases and J 5 bases, leaving 7 bases between the germline ends. CDR3 in DNA: TGTGCCACCAGCAGAAGCACTAACAATGAGCAGTTCTTC. It codes for CATSRSTNNEQFF.

V is TRBV7-2 and J is TRBJ1-4; D ambiguous. CDR1 SGHTA and CDR2 FQGNSA come from the germline V gene. There are 13 residues in the CDR3. Trimming took 8 bases from V and 5 from J, leaving 12 bases between them. CDR3 nucleotide sequence: TGTGCCAGCCAAAGCCGCGGCAATGAAAAACTGTTTTTT. Translation gives CASQSRGNEKLFF.

This clonotype was detected a few times. The chain uses TRBV11-2 and TRBJ2-1; D perhaps matches TRBD1 (6 bases). The CDR3 is 15 residues long. Germline V CDR1 and CDR2: SGHAT, FQNNGV. Between the trimmed V and J ends, which lost 2 bases and 9 bases, there was a span of 17 bases. CDR3 sequence: CASSLTGLPDGEQFF. The CDR3 nucleotides are TGTGCCAGCAGCTTAACAGGGCTCCCCGACGGTGAGCAGTTCTTC.

The rearrangement joins TRBV28 to TRBJ1-6; 7 bases map to TRBD1. Unmatched junction bases numbered 16, after V lost 2 bases and J lost 12 bases. Germline V gene sequence: CDR1 MDHEN, CDR2 SYDVKM. The CDR3 runs 17 residues. In DNA, the CDR3 is TGTGCCAGCAGTTTACAGTGGGGGGGGGACAGACTAGTACCCCTCCACTTT. Protein: CASSLQWGGDRLVPLHF.

In its sample, this clonotype was seen a few times. The V call is TRBV5-1, the J call TRBJ2-1; D is perhaps TRBD2 (5 bases). V was clipped by 1 base and J by 4 bases, with 9 bases between them. The CDR3 runs 14 residues. Germline V CDR1 and CDR2: SGHRS, YFSETQ. CDR3 DNA sequence: TGCGCCAGCAGCTTGAGGACGGGGTACAATGAGCAGTTCTTC. Protein sequence: CASSLRTGYNEQFF.

The J gene is TRBJ2-2, the V gene TRBV18; no clear D gene. V was clipped by 2 bases and J by 4 bases, with 14 bases between them. This CDR3 has 16 amino acids. Per germline, CDR1 KGHSH and CDR2 LQKENI. CDR3 nucleotide sequence: TGTGCCAGCTCACCAATCACAACTACGGGCACCGGGGAGCTGTTTTTT. It encodes CASSPITTTGTGELFF.

This clonotype has ten or more counts. CDR3 sequence (DNA): TGTGCCAGTCAGCTAGCGGGGGGGCGGGATGAGCAGTTCTTC. Amino acids: CASQLAGGRDEQFF. The chain joins TRBV12-3 or TRBV12-4 to TRBJ2-1; 12 positions agree with TRBD2. The CDR3 runs to 14 residues. V gave up 9 bases and J gave up 8 bases; unmatched junction bases: 8.

The chain is built from TRBV5-6 and TRBJ1-5; D unclear. Looked up from germline, CDR1 is SGHDT and CDR2 is YYEEEE. The V and J ends lost 0 bases and 7 bases respectively, with 8 bases between them. CDR3 length: 13 amino acids. The CDR3 is CASSLGVGQPQHF. The CDR3, as DNA: TGTGCCAGCAGCTTGGGGGTTGGACAGCCCCAGCATTTT.